A selection of T cell receptor beta chains follows, all from one sample in a study of beta chain features in type 1 diabetes. The method was immunoSEQ multiplex PCR; TCRdb's version includes in-frame clones alone and lacks a portion of them. The table has 20,000 to 30,000 clones, almost 70% seen once. The sequencing sample was made of Tregs from blood. The source is a woman aged 40 to 50 in good health. CDR3s include the opening cysteine and the closing phenylalanine or tryptophan. Each record gives: D gene, clone size, J gene, V gene, CDR3 DNA, CDR3 protein. D genes are given only for firm matches. A clone size is listed for some rows: how often the clone was seen (once, few, many), or a class if it is expanded.

>-|-|TRBJ1-6|TRBV6-5
TGTGCCAGCAGATACCGGGGGGCAGGGTATAATTCACCCCTCCACTTT
CASRYRGAGYNSPLHF
>-|-|TRBJ2-3|TRBV7-9
TGTGCCAGCAGCTTAGCGAATGGCGGCGGGGCAGGGCAGTATTTT
CASSLANGGGAGQYF
>-|-|TRBJ1-1|TRBV29-1
TGCAGCGTTGTCAGGGATCTCACTGAAGCTTTCTTT
CSVVRDLTEAFF
>-|few|TRBJ2-1|TRBV7-2
TGTGCCAGCGCTGAGACTCTATGGGTTGAGCAGTTCTTC
CASAETLWVEQFF
>-|medium-sized|TRBJ2-4|TRBV18
TGTGCCAGCTCACCATCTAGTCCTGGCAGGGGAAACATTCAGTACTTC
CASSPSSPGRGNIQYF
>TRBD1|few|TRBJ1-2|TRBV5-1
TGCGCCAGCAGCTCGGACAGGCGGCCCGATGGCTACACCTTC
CASSSDRRPDGYTF
>-|once|TRBJ2-3|TRBV5-6
TGTGCCAGCAGCTTGGATTTGGGGGCGGGCGCAGATACGCAGTATTTT
CASSLDLGAGADTQYF
>-|once|TRBJ2-7|TRBV5-1
TGCGCCAGCAGCTTGGTTGGCAGAGCGTTTCACGAGCAGTACTTC
CASSLVGRAFHEQYF
>-|-|TRBJ1-2|TRBV4-1
TGCGCCAGCAGCCAAGGGGGCGTGGGGACAATCTTCTTCGGAGATGGCTACACCTTC
CASSQGGVGTIFFGDGYTF
>TRBD1|-|TRBJ2-1|TRBV6-6
TGTGCCAGCAGTTACAGGGGGCGACCCTTGGGAAATGAGCAGTTCTTC
CASSYRGRPLGNEQFF
>-|-|TRBJ2-7|TRBV11-3
TGTGCCAGCAGCTTAGATCAGTACGAGCAGTACTTC
CASSLDQYEQYF
>-|-|TRBJ1-3|TRBV18
TGTGCCAGCTCACTGGAGGGTGGAAACACCATATATTTT
CASSLEGGNTIYF
>TRBD1|-|TRBJ2-5|TRBV6-1
TGTGCCACCTGGACAGGGACACAAGAGACCCAGTACTTC
CATWTGTQETQYF
>-|medium-sized|TRBJ1-1|TRBV19
TGTGCCAGTATTACCGGGACTTCTTTTAAGGCTTTCTTT
CASITGTSFKAFF
>TRBD2|-|TRBJ2-7|TRBV7-9
TGTGCCAGCAGCTTTTGGTCGGCGGGGGCCTACGAGCAGTACTTC
CASSFWSAGAYEQYF
>TRBD1|-|TRBJ2-5|TRBV28
TGTGCCAGCAGTCTACAGGGGCGGGAGACCCAGTACTTC
CASSLQGRETQYF
>-|once|TRBJ1-2|TRBV5-1
TGCGCCAGCACCCGGGTGCCAGCACATGGCTACACCTTC
CASTRVPAHGYTF
>TRBD1|-|TRBJ2-5|TRBV25-1
TGTGCCAGCAGACGGACAGGGGGGACAGAGACCCAGTACTTC
CASRRTGGTETQYF
>TRBD2|-|TRBJ2-3|TRBV7-8
TGTGCCAGCGGCTCACTAGCGGGGTCCACAGATACGCAGTATTTT
CASGSLAGSTDTQYF
>TRBD2|-|TRBJ2-5|TRBV5-1
TGCGCCAGCAGCTTGTTTTGGACTAGCGGGGGGGAGCAGTACTTC
CASSLFWTSGGEQYF
>-|-|TRBJ1-6|TRBV19
TGTGCCAGTAGTACCCCCGAGGGGGTTAGCTCCTATAATTCACCCCTCCACTTT
CASSTPEGVSSYNSPLHF
>-|few|TRBJ2-1|TRBV21-1
TGTGCCAGCAGCAGCCTCCGACAGGGGGCAAACCCGGGGGGGTACAATGAGCAGTTCTTC
CASSSLRQGANPGGYNEQFF
>TRBD2|-|TRBJ2-3|TRBV10-3
TGTGCCACCGGGGCACGGGGGGGAATAGATACGCAGTATTTT
CATGARGGIDTQYF
>-|-|TRBJ1-1|TRBV5-1
TGCGCCAGCAGCTTGGCCGCAGGGGTGAACACTGAAGCTTTCTTT
CASSLAAGVNTEAFF
>-|-|TRBJ2-1|TRBV13
TGTGCCAGCAGCGTACGAACAGGGAGCTCCTACAATGAGCAGTTCTTC
CASSVRTGSSYNEQFF
>-|-|TRBJ1-2|TRBV7-9
TGTGCCAGCAGCCAAATACAGGATTTCTATGGCTACACCTTC
CASSQIQDFYGYTF
>-|-|TRBJ2-5|TRBV4-2
TGTGCCAGCAGCCAAGATCCAACTAGATTGGAGACCCAGTACTTC
CASSQDPTRLETQYF
>-|-|TRBJ2-2|TRBV6-6
TGTGCCAGCAGTTCCCGGGAGCCCGGGGAGCTGTTTTTT
CASSSREPGELFF
>-|few|TRBJ1-2|TRBV18
TGTGCCAGCTCACCTGGCAGTAACTATGGCTACACCTTC
CASSPGSNYGYTF
>-|-|TRBJ1-4|TRBV4-3
TGCGCCAGCAGCCAAGATCTGCCCAGGGGATATGAAAAACTGTTTTTT
CASSQDLPRGYEKLFF
>TRBD1|-|TRBJ1-1|TRBV4-3
TGCGCCAGCAGCCAAGATTCGGCAGGGGGCTTCACTGAAGCTTTCTTT
CASSQDSAGGFTEAFF
>-|-|TRBJ1-5|TRBV19
TGTGCCAGTAAGGACTATAGCAATCAGCCCCAGCATTTT
CASKDYSNQPQHF
>TRBD1|few|TRBJ1-1|TRBV10-2
TGCGCCAGCAGTGGGGGACAGGGGTCTTTCTTT
CASSGGQGSFF
>TRBD1|-|TRBJ2-7|TRBV2
TGTGCCAGCAGTGTAAGGGACAGGGAGTACTTC
CASSVRDREYF
>TRBD1|-|TRBJ1-5|TRBV7-2
TGTGCCAGCAGCCCCGAGGGGGCTCGGAATCAGCCCCAGCATTTT
CASSPEGARNQPQHF
>-|-|TRBJ2-5|TRBV6-1
TGTGCCAGCAAGCAGCGGTCTAGTGGGTCAGAGACCCAGTACTTC
CASKQRSSGSETQYF
>TRBD1|-|TRBJ2-1|TRBV6-4
TGTGCCAGCAGTGACTCGGGGGCAGGGGGTAATGAGCAGTTCTTC
CASSDSGAGGNEQFF
>-|-|TRBJ1-2|TRBV6-6
TGTGCCAGCAGTTACTCGGGAGATGGCTACACCTTC
CASSYSGDGYTF
>TRBD2|few|TRBJ2-3|TRBV6-5
TGTGCCACCGTAGATAGCGGGGATACGCAGTATTTT
CATVDSGDTQYF
>TRBD2|few|TRBJ2-7|TRBV7-9
TGTGCCAGCACCTTCCTCCCCGTAGCGGGGGCAACCTGGGGGTACGAGCAGTACTTC
CASTFLPVAGATWGYEQYF
>-|-|TRBJ2-7|TRBV7-2
TGTGCCAGCACCGGACACCCGGAGGGGAGTCCCTACGAGCAGTACTTC
CASTGHPEGSPYEQYF